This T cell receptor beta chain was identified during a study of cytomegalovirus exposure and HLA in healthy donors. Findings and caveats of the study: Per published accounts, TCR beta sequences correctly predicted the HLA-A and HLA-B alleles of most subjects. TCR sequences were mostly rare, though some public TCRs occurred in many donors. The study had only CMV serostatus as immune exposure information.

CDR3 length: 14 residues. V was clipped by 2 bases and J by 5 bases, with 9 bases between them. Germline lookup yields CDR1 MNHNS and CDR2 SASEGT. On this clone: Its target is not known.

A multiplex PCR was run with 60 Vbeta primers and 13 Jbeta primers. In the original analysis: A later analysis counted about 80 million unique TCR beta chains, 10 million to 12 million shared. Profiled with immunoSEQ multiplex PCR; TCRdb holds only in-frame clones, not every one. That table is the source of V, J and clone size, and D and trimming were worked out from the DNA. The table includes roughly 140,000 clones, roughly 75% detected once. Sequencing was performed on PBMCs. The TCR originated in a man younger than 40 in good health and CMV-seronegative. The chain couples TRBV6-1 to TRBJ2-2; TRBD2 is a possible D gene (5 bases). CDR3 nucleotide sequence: TGTGCCAGCAGTGAAATGCGGGCGACCGGGGAGCTGTTTTTT. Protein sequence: CASSEMRATGELFF.